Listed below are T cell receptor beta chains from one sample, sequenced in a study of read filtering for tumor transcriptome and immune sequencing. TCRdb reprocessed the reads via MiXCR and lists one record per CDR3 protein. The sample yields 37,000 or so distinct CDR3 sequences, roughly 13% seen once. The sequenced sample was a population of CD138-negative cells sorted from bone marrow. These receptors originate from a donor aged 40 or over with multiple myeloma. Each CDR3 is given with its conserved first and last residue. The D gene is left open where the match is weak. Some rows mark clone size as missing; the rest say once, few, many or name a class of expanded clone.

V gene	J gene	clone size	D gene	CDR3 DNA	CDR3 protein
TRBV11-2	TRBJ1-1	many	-	TGTGCCAGCAGCTTATCGTATGAGAACACTGAAGCTTTCTTT	CASSLSYENTEAFF
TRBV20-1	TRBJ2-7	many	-	TGCAGTGCTGGCCAGGACAGCCCCTACGAGCAGTACTTC	CSAGQDSPYEQYF
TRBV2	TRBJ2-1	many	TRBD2	TGTGCCAGCATTGGGACTAGCTCTTACAATGAGCAGTTCTTC	CASIGTSSYNEQFF
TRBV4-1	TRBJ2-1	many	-	TGCGCCAGCAGCCAAGATGTGGGGGCGAGCTCCTACAATGAGCAGTTCTTC	CASSQDVGASSYNEQFF
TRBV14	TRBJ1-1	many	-	TGTGCCAGCAGCCAAGCCTTGGGGGACACTGAAGCTTTCTTT	CASSQALGDTEAFF
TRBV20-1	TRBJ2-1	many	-	TGCAGTGCTAGGGGGGGAGATCTTACCAATGAGCAGTTCTTC	CSARGGDLTNEQFF
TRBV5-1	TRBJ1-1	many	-	TGCGCCAGCAGCTCCGGTTTCTCGGGCAGGGTGAACACTGAAGCTTTCTTT	CASSSGFSGRVNTEAFF
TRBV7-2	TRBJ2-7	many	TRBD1	TGTGCCAGCAGCCCTCGGCAGGGGGCCTCCTACGAGCAGTACTTC	CASSPRQGASYEQYF
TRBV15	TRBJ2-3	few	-	TGTGCCACCAGCGGGGGTTCCACAGATACGCAGTATTTT	CATSGGSTDTQYF
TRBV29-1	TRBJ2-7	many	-	TGCAGCGCCGGGACCAACGAGCAGTACTTC	CSAGTNEQYF
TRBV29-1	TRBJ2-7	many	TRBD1	TGCAGCGTTATTCGGACAGGGAACGGCTACGAGCAGTACTTC	CSVIRTGNGYEQYF
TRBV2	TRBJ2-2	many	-	TGTGCCAGCCGGGTAGGCCCGAACACCGGGGAGCTGTTTTTT	CASRVGPNTGELFF
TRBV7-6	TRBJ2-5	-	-	TGTGCCAGCACCCCTAACAGGGCAGAAAAAGAGACCCAGTACTTC	CASTPNRAEKETQYF
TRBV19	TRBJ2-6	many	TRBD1	TGTGCCAGTAGTATCGAAGACAGGGGGCGCGGCTCTGGGGCCAACGTCCTGACTTTC	CASSIEDRGRGSGANVLTF
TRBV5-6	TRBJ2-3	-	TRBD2	TGTGCCAGCAGCTTGGGGGCTAGCGGAGGACCCACAGATACGCAGTATTTT	CASSLGASGGPTDTQYF
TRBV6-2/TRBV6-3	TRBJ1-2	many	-	TGTGCCAGCAGAAACACCGCAGGGATGGATGGCTACACCTTC	CASRNTAGMDGYTF
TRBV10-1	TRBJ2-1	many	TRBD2	TGCGCCAGCAGAGACGGGAGCGGGGAGCGGGATGAGCAGTTCTTC	CASRDGSGERDEQFF
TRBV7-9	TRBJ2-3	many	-	TGTGCCAGCAGCTTAGCGTTGGTAGATACGCAGTATTTT	CASSLALVDTQYF
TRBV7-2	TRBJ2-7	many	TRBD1	TGTGCCAGCAGCCCCACAGGGGGTCGTTACGAGCAGTACTTC	CASSPTGGRYEQYF
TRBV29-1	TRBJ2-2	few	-	TGCAGCGTTGGAGGCACCGGGGAGCTGTTTTTT	CSVGGTGELFF
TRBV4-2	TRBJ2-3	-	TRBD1	TGTGCCAGCGGCCAAGGGACAGGGGGTGCAGATACGCAGTATTTT	CASGQGTGGADTQYF
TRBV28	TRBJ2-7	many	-	TGTGCCAGCGCCCGATATCTAGAGGGAACCTACGAGCAGTACTTC	CASARYLEGTYEQYF
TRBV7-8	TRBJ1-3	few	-	TGCGCCAGCAGCTTTTCCGGCTTCTCTGGAAACACCATATATTTT	CASSFSGFSGNTIYF
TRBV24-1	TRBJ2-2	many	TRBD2	TGTGCCACCAGAGCAGCGGGAGGGGACACCGGGGAGCTGTTTTTT	CATRAAGGDTGELFF
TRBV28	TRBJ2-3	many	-	TGTGTCGTCTCCGGTATGGGTACGGATACGCAGTATTTT	CVVSGMGTDTQYF
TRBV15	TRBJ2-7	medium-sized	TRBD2	TGTGCCACCAGCAGAGATATAGCGGGAGTTGGAAACGAGCAGTACTTC	CATSRDIAGVGNEQYF
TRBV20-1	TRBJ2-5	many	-	TGCAGTGCCTCTGGACAGCAAGAGACCCAGTACTTC	CSASGQQETQYF
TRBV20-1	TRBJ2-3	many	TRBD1	TGCAGTGCACTCCCTGGACAGGGCTTCACAGATACGCAGTATTTT	CSALPGQGFTDTQYF
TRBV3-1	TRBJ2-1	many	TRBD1	TGTGCCAGCAGCCAGACAGGGGGTTCCTTCAATGAGCAGTTCTTC	CASSQTGGSFNEQFF
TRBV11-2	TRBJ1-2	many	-	TGTGCCAGCAGCTTGGGGTGGGGGTCCTATGGCTACACCTTC	CASSLGWGSYGYTF
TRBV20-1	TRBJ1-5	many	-	TGCAGTGCTAACAGGGAGGGCAATCAGCCCCAGCATTTT	CSANREGNQPQHF
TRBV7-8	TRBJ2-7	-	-	TGTGCCAGCAGCTCCCTCTACGGGCAGTACTTC	CASSSLYGQYF
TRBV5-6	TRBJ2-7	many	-	TGTGCCAGCAGTTCAGGATGGGGCTACGAGCAGTACTTC	CASSSGWGYEQYF
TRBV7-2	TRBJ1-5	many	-	TGTGCCAGCAGCTTCAGTCCCCAGGGCAATCAGCCCCAGCATTTT	CASSFSPQGNQPQHF
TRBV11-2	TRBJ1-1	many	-	TGTGCCAGCACATTCGGGGGGAGAAAGGCTTTCTTT	CASTFGGRKAFF
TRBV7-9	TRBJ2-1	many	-	TGTGCCAGCAGCTTAGCCGATTGGACCGTGAAGTCCTACAATGAGCAGTTCTTC	CASSLADWTVKSYNEQFF
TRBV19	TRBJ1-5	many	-	TGTGCCACCTCAAGGGAAAGTCAGCCCCAGCATTTT	CATSRESQPQHF
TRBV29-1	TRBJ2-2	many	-	TGCAGCGCCCGCTATAGTAACACCGGGGAGCTGTTTTTT	CSARYSNTGELFF
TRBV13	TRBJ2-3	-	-	TGTGCCAGCGGCTTAGGTTCAGATACGCAGTATTTT	CASGLGSDTQYF
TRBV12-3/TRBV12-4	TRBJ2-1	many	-	TGTGCCAGCAGTTTAGGACTAGGATACAATGAGCAGTTCTTC	CASSLGLGYNEQFF
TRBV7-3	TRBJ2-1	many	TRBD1	TGTGCCAGCAGCTCCTCGGGACAGGGATACAATGAGCAGTTCTTC	CASSSSGQGYNEQFF
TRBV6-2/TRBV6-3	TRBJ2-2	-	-	TGTGCCAGCAGTTTGGACACCGGGGAGCTGTTTTTT	CASSLDTGELFF
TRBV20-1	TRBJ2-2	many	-	TGCAGTGCTAGAGGTTATGGGGCACCCGGGGAGCTGTTTTTT	CSARGYGAPGELFF
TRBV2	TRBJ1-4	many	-	TGTGCCAGCAGTGAAGTGATCGGACAAAACAGTGAAAAACTGTTTTTT	CASSEVIGQNSEKLFF
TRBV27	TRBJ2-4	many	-	TGTGCCAGCAGCGGGACCTTAGCCAAAAACATTCAGTACTTC	CASSGTLAKNIQYF
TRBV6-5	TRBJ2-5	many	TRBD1	TGTGCCAGCAGTAACCCGGGACAGGGGAAAGAGACCCAGTACTTC	CASSNPGQGKETQYF
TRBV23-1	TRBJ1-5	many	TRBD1	TGCGCCAGCAGGCGGGACAGGGAGGATCAGCCCCAGCATTTT	CASRRDREDQPQHF
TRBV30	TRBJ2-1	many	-	TGTGCCTGGAGGGAAGACTCCTACAATGAGCAGTTCTTC	CAWREDSYNEQFF
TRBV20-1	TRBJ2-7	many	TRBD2	TGCAGTGCAGAACTAGCGGGCGTAGTCTACGAGCAGTACTTC	CSAELAGVVYEQYF
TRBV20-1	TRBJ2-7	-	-	TGCAGTGCTCGGGACGGAGGACCCTACGAGCAGTACTTC	CSARDGGPYEQYF
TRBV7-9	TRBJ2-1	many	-	TGTGCCAGCAGCTTTGCTGCGGCTGGGAAACATGAGCAGTTCTTC	CASSFAAAGKHEQFF
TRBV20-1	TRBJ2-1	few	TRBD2	TGCAGTGCTAGAGATCCACTAGCGGTTTCTTACAATGAGCAGTTCTTC	CSARDPLAVSYNEQFF
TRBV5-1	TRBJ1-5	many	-	TGCGCCAGCAGCTTGGGTGGGGGGTACAATCAGCCCCAGCATTTT	CASSLGGGYNQPQHF
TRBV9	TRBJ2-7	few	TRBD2	TGTGCCAGCAGCGAGGGGGGGACTAGCGTCTACGAGCAGTACTTC	CASSEGGTSVYEQYF